This T cell receptor beta chain was retrieved from a study of CD8 T cells in ankylosing spondylitis. Findings of the study overall: Earlier reports found some motif variants in synovial fluid and blood in reactive arthritis.

The CDR3 is made up of 12 amino acids. The germline gives CDR1 SGHTA, CDR2 FQGNSA. The V segment lost 4 bases and the J segment 6 bases; nucleotides outside the gene matches: 1. This clonotype was observed at least ten times. Antigen unknown. One entry per CDR3 protein results from TCRdb running MiXCR on the 5' RACE reads. Of about 220,000 distinct CDR3 sequences listed, over 9.5% are singletons. This receptor was obtained from a male donor with ankylosing spondylitis or in good health (not recorded which). Input material: blood, either unsorted or a sorted T cell fraction (not recorded which). J is TRBJ2-3 and V is TRBV7-2; 7 nucleotides match TRBD2. The CDR3 spells CASSWTRDTQYF. CDR3 nucleotides: TGTGCCAGCAGCTGGACTAGGGATACGCAGTATTTT.